These T cell receptor beta chains were read from a single sample in a study of control samples from healthy donors and cancer patients. Data came from immunoSEQ multiplex PCR; TCRdb stores just in-frame clones and leaves some out. This table has 100,000 or so clones, around 82% appearing once. Source material: blood. These receptors came from a woman aged 50 to 65 in good health. The CDR3 runs from the conserved cysteine through the conserved F or W. Each record gives: V gene, clone size, CDR3 length, J gene, D gene, CDR3 protein, CDR3 DNA. A D gene is named only where the DNA matches it firmly. Clone size, where shown, is once, few, many, or a class for clones that have expanded.

V: TRBV24-1; size: .; length: 18; J: TRBJ1-4; D: TRBD1; CDR3: CATSGSGTGGLNNEKLFF; DNA: TGTGCCACCAGTGGCTCCGGGACAGGGGGCTTGAATAATGAAAAACTGTTTTTT
V: TRBV19; size: .; length: 12; J: TRBJ2-7; D: .; CDR3: CASSIVGDEQYF; DNA: TGTGCCAGTAGTATAGTCGGGGACGAGCAGTACTTC
V: TRBV6-6; size: .; length: 16; J: TRBJ1-4; D: .; CDR3: CASWGLNYATNEKLFF; DNA: TGTGCCAGCTGGGGACTGAATTACGCAACTAATGAAAAACTGTTTTTT
V: TRBV19; size: few; length: 13; J: TRBJ1-1; D: TRBD1; CDR3: CASTGQANTEAFF; DNA: TGTGCCAGTACAGGACAGGCAAACACTGAAGCTTTCTTT
V: TRBV7-8; size: .; length: 15; J: TRBJ2-7; D: TRBD2; CDR3: CASSQGLAGDYEQYF; DNA: TGTGCCAGCAGCCAGGGACTAGCGGGGGACTACGAGCAGTACTTC
V: TRBV6-6; size: .; length: 14; J: TRBJ2-5; D: .; CDR3: CASSSGTSKETQYF; DNA: TGTGCCAGCAGTTCCGGGACCTCTAAAGAGACCCAGTACTTC
V: TRBV6-5; size: .; length: 13; J: TRBJ2-3; D: .; CDR3: CASTPKGADTQYF; DNA: TGTGCCAGCACGCCAAAGGGGGCAGATACGCAGTATTTT
V: TRBV5-1; size: .; length: 13; J: TRBJ2-7; D: .; CDR3: CASSLEGAYEQYF; DNA: TGCGCCAGCAGCTTGGAGGGAGCCTACGAGCAGTACTTC
V: TRBV2; size: .; length: 15; J: TRBJ2-2; D: TRBD1; CDR3: CASSDQGAGTGELFF; DNA: TGTGCCAGCAGTGATCAGGGGGCGGGCACCGGGGAGCTGTTTTTT
V: TRBV19; size: .; length: 15; J: TRBJ1-5; D: TRBD1; CDR3: CASSPQGAVNQPQHF; DNA: TGTGCCAGTAGTCCACAGGGGGCGGTCAATCAGCCCCAGCATTTT
V: TRBV29-1; size: .; length: 12; J: TRBJ1-3; D: TRBD1; CDR3: CSVGGQGNTIYF; DNA: TGCAGCGTCGGGGGACAGGGAAACACCATATATTTT
V: TRBV24-1; size: .; length: 15; J: TRBJ2-7; D: TRBD1; CDR3: CATSPGTGKRYEQYF; DNA: TGTGCCACCAGCCCAGGGACAGGGAAGCGCTACGAGCAGTACTTC
V: TRBV18; size: .; length: 11; J: TRBJ2-7; D: .; CDR3: CASSPDYEQYF; DNA: TGTGCCAGCTCACCAGACTACGAGCAGTACTTC
V: TRBV12-3/TRBV12-4; size: .; length: 13; J: TRBJ2-6; D: .; CDR3: CASTPSGANVLTF; DNA: TGTGCCAGCACCCCGTCTGGGGCCAACGTCCTGACTTTC
V: TRBV5-1; size: few; length: 16; J: TRBJ1-1; D: .; CDR3: CASSLELRGPNTEAFF; DNA: TGCGCCAGCAGCTTGGAGTTACGGGGTCCGAACACTGAAGCTTTCTTT
V: TRBV25-1; size: .; length: 14; J: TRBJ2-5; D: .; CDR3: CASSEVGGRETQYF; DNA: TGTGCCAGCAGTGAAGTAGGGGGGCGGGAGACCCAGTACTTC
V: TRBV4-3; size: .; length: 21; J: TRBJ2-3; D: TRBD2; CDR3: CASSQDLGAGTSGGALDTQYF; DNA: TGCGCCAGCAGCCAAGATCTAGGGGCAGGGACTAGCGGGGGGGCCTTAGATACGCAGTATTTT
V: TRBV7-2; size: .; length: 12; J: TRBJ2-5; D: TRBD1; CDR3: CASSLDRGNQYF; DNA: TGTGCCAGCAGCCTGGACAGGGGGAACCAGTACTTC
V: TRBV5-6; size: .; length: 15; J: TRBJ1-2; D: .; CDR3: CASSSPKAANYGYTF; DNA: TGTGCCAGCAGCTCACCCAAGGCCGCTAACTATGGCTACACCTTC
V: TRBV7-6; size: few; length: 17; J: TRBJ2-1; D: .; CDR3: CASSLGPGGPSGNEQFF; DNA: TGTGCCAGCAGCTTAGGACCCGGGGGACCTTCTGGGAATGAGCAGTTCTTC
V: TRBV27; size: .; length: 16; J: TRBJ1-2; D: .; CDR3: CASSFSPDPSNYGYTF; DNA: TGTGCCAGCAGCTTTTCCCCGGACCCTTCTAACTATGGCTACACCTTC
V: TRBV24-1; size: .; length: 14; J: TRBJ2-1; D: .; CDR3: CATSDLSWNNEQFF; DNA: TGTGCCACCAGTGATTTGAGCTGGAACAATGAGCAGTTCTTC
V: TRBV7-3; size: .; length: 15; J: TRBJ2-2; D: .; CDR3: CASSLMARSTGELFF; DNA: TGTGCCAGCAGCTTAATGGCGAGGTCCACCGGGGAGCTGTTTTTT
V: TRBV2; size: .; length: 13; J: TRBJ1-5; D: .; CDR3: CASTWDGLGPQHF; DNA: TGTGCCAGCACCTGGGACGGTTTAGGGCCCCAGCATTTT
V: TRBV7-9; size: .; length: 15; J: TRBJ1-1; D: TRBD1; CDR3: CASSGPGTGDAEAFF; DNA: TGTGCCAGCAGCGGACCCGGGACAGGGGACGCTGAAGCTTTCTTT
V: TRBV12-3/TRBV12-4; size: .; length: 13; J: TRBJ2-7; D: .; CDR3: CASRASLGGEQYF; DNA: TGTGCCAGCAGAGCCTCGTTGGGGGGAGAGCAGTACTTC
V: TRBV5-1; size: .; length: 15; J: TRBJ2-2; D: TRBD1; CDR3: CASRSGQGNTGELFF; DNA: TGCGCCAGCCGATCCGGACAGGGGAACACCGGGGAGCTGTTTTTT
V: TRBV18; size: .; length: 15; J: TRBJ1-4; D: TRBD1; CDR3: CASSPNRGIGEKLFF; DNA: TGTGCCAGCTCACCCAACAGGGGCATTGGTGAAAAACTGTTTTTT
V: TRBV11-1; size: .; length: 15; J: TRBJ2-1; D: .; CDR3: CASSLGLGSYNEQFF; DNA: TGTGCCAGCAGCTTAGGGCTAGGGAGCTACAATGAGCAGTTCTTC
V: TRBV3-1/TRBV3-2; size: once; length: 14; J: TRBJ2-7; D: .; CDR3: CASSDCGPEYEQYF; DNA: TGTGCCAGCAGCGACTGTGGACCGGAGTACGAGCAGTACTTC
V: TRBV11-2; size: .; length: 14; J: TRBJ2-7; D: .; CDR3: CASSLVGVAYEQYF; DNA: TGTGCCAGCAGCTTAGTTGGGGTAGCCTACGAGCAGTACTTC
V: TRBV9; size: once; length: 15; J: TRBJ1-6; D: .; CDR3: CASSLGGLFNSPLHF; DNA: TGTGCCAGCAGCCTAGGGGGACTCTTTAATTCACCCCTCCACTTT
V: TRBV6-5; size: .; length: 13; J: TRBJ1-1; D: .; CDR3: CASSSGHLTEAFF; DNA: TGTGCCAGCAGCTCTGGACATCTCACTGAAGCTTTCTTT
V: TRBV11-2; size: .; length: 14; J: TRBJ2-1; D: .; CDR3: CASSRGETLNEQFF; DNA: TGTGCCAGCAGCCGGGGTGAGACCTTGAATGAGCAGTTCTTC
V: TRBV7-2; size: .; length: 14; J: TRBJ2-5; D: .; CDR3: CASSLSAVKETQYF; DNA: TGTGCCAGCAGCTTATCGGCCGTAAAAGAGACCCAGTACTTC
V: TRBV11-3; size: .; length: 15; J: TRBJ2-5; D: TRBD1; CDR3: CASRQRQGDQETQYF; DNA: TGTGCCAGCAGACAACGACAGGGGGACCAAGAGACCCAGTACTTC
V: TRBV7-2; size: .; length: 17; J: TRBJ2-6; D: TRBD1; CDR3: CASSLAQGAVGANVLTF; DNA: TGTGCCAGCAGCTTAGCTCAGGGGGCGGTGGGGGCCAACGTCCTGACTTTC
V: TRBV12-5; size: .; length: 13; J: TRBJ1-4; D: .; CDR3: CASGWELNEKLFF; DNA: TGTGCTAGTGGTTGGGAGCTTAATGAAAAACTGTTTTTT
V: TRBV3-1/TRBV3-2; size: .; length: 15; J: TRBJ1-4; D: .; CDR3: CASSRGGWSNEKLFF; DNA: TGTGCCAGCAGCCGCGGGGGGTGGTCTAATGAAAAACTGTTTTTT
V: TRBV11-2; size: .; length: 16; J: TRBJ1-2; D: TRBD1; CDR3: CASSGEGQPANYGYTF; DNA: TGTGCCAGCAGCGGAGAGGGACAGCCCGCTAACTATGGCTACACCTTC
V: TRBV13; size: .; length: 14; J: TRBJ2-3; D: TRBD2; CDR3: CASSSGRSTDTQYF; DNA: TGTGCCAGCAGCAGCGGGAGAAGCACAGATACGCAGTATTTT
V: TRBV19; size: .; length: 13; J: TRBJ2-2; D: .; CDR3: CASRTSQTGELFF; DNA: TGTGCCAGTAGGACTAGTCAGACCGGGGAGCTGTTTTTT
V: TRBV14; size: .; length: 16; J: TRBJ1-3; D: .; CDR3: CASSQEWGNRWDTIYF; DNA: TGTGCCAGCAGCCAAGAATGGGGGAACCGGTGGGACACCATATATTTT
V: TRBV11-3; size: .; length: 15; J: TRBJ2-3; D: .; CDR3: CASSFGPPMTDTQYF; DNA: TGTGCCAGCAGCTTCGGGCCGCCTATGACAGATACGCAGTATTTT
V: TRBV20-1; size: .; length: 16; J: TRBJ2-5; D: TRBD1; CDR3: CSASFPRTGVGETQYF; DNA: TGCAGTGCTAGTTTCCCCAGGACAGGGGTGGGAGAGACCCAGTACTTC
V: TRBV7-3; size: once; length: 16; J: TRBJ2-2; D: TRBD2; CDR3: CASSLNGGRATGELFF; DNA: TGTGCCAGCAGCTTAAATGGGGGGAGGGCCACCGGGGAGCTGTTTTTT
V: TRBV7-2; size: .; length: 16; J: TRBJ2-7; D: .; CDR3: CASSLDWRASSYEQYF; DNA: TGTGCCAGCAGCTTAGATTGGCGGGCCAGCTCCTACGAGCAGTACTTC
V: TRBV20-1; size: .; length: 12; J: TRBJ2-7; D: .; CDR3: CSASAVRNEQYF; DNA: TGCAGTGCTAGTGCCGTCAGAAACGAGCAGTACTTC
V: TRBV7-9; size: .; length: 14; J: TRBJ2-5; D: .; CDR3: CASSPGLDGETQYF; DNA: TGTGCCAGCAGCCCAGGTCTCGATGGGGAGACCCAGTACTTC
V: TRBV30; size: .; length: 17; J: TRBJ1-5; D: TRBD1; CDR3: CAWSVRRDRESNQPQHF; DNA: TGTGCCTGGAGTGTACGCCGGGACAGGGAGAGCAATCAGCCCCAGCATTTT
V: TRBV30; size: .; length: 13; J: TRBJ1-2; D: .; CDR3: CAWSAGQKFGYTF; DNA: TGTGCCTGGAGTGCCGGACAGAAATTCGGCTACACCTTC
V: TRBV6-5; size: .; length: 15; J: TRBJ2-4; D: TRBD1; CDR3: CASSSSRDRGNIQYF; DNA: TGTGCCAGCAGTTCTAGCCGGGACAGGGGTAACATTCAGTACTTC
V: TRBV5-1; size: .; length: 15; J: TRBJ1-1; D: .; CDR3: CASSLDLGMNTEAFF; DNA: TGCGCCAGCAGCTTGGATCTCGGAATGAACACTGAAGCTTTCTTT
V: TRBV19; size: once; length: 14; J: TRBJ2-1; D: .; CDR3: CASSIFDGPNEQFF; DNA: TGTGCCAGTAGTATATTCGACGGTCCCAATGAGCAGTTCTTC
V: TRBV5-6; size: .; length: 12; J: TRBJ2-7; D: .; CDR3: CASSFQTYEQYF; DNA: TGTGCCAGCAGCTTTCAGACCTACGAGCAGTACTTC
V: TRBV4-3; size: .; length: 15; J: TRBJ2-7; D: .; CDR3: CASSQGRTATYEQYF; DNA: TGCGCCAGCAGCCAAGGGAGGACGGCAACCTACGAGCAGTACTTC
V: TRBV24-1; size: .; length: 15; J: TRBJ2-7; D: TRBD2; CDR3: CATSDPAGGQREQYF; DNA: TGTGCCACCAGTGACCCAGCGGGAGGGCAGAGGGAGCAGTACTTC